Below, 17 T cell receptor beta chains from the same sample are listed, as sequenced in a study of shared clonotypes between healthy human individuals (TCRdb year 2020). Receptor libraries were prepared by the immunoSEQ multiplex PCR assay. TCRdb limited this immuneACCESS table to in-frame rearrangements with V and J called. A share of clones is missing; checked studies link under half to unresolved V genes, and the rest is unexplained. The sample yields about 2.1 million clones; 80% to 95% were counted once. Over 1.5% of the sample is taken by the ten largest. CD8 naive samples were obtained by positive selection for CCR7 among CD45RO-negative cells, yielding a CD45RA+CCR7+ population from which TemRA cells were excluded. Sample: naive CD8+ T cells from PBMCs. Sample cell subset or site, as interpreted from the label and publication: CD45RA+CCR7+. The receptors shown here come from a man aged 18 to 30 in good health. Some clones in this sample may be carry-over from other donors' samples.

The rearrangement joins TRBV9 to TRBJ1-2, with D unresolved. CDR1 and CDR2 (germline): SGDLS, YYNGEE. The CDR3 runs to 14 residues. Deletions cut 0 bases from V and 4 bases from J, with 10 bases between. CDR3 region: CASSVGHPLYGYTF. CDR3 nucleotide sequence: TGTGCCAGCAGCGTAGGCCATCCCCTCTATGGCTACACCTTC. The full variable domain, its missing parts supplied by reference TRBV9 and TRBJ1-2, is DSGVTQTPKHLITATGQRVTLRCSPRSGDLSVYWYQQSLDQGLQFLIQYYNGEERAKGNILERFSAQQFPDLHSELNLSSLELGDSALYFCASSVGHPLYGYTFGSGTRLTVV.

The chain has TRBV10-2 and TRBJ1-5; D is possibly TRBD1 (6 bases). This CDR3 has 15 amino acids. CDR1 is WSHSY, CDR2 SAAADI, per germline. V lost 3 bases to trimming and J lost 6 bases, with 15 bases between them. The CDR3 here is CASSETGEGGQPQHF. The CDR3 DNA sequence: TGCGCCAGCAGTGAAACCGGAGAAGGGGGTCAGCCCCAGCATTTT.

The chain links TRBV7-6 to TRBJ2-1, with D unresolved. The CDR3 sequence is 13 residues long. CDR1 is SGHVS, CDR2 FNYEAQ, per germline. V was cut by 0 bases and J by 6 bases, with 6 bases left in between. CDR3 in DNA: TGTGCCAGCAGCTTAGCACAATTCAATGAGCAGTTCTTC. Its protein is CASSLAQFNEQFF. The variable domain in full, with the rest retrieved from reference TRBV7-6 and TRBJ2-1, is GAGVSQSPRYKVTKRGQDVALRCDPISGHVSLYWYRQALGQGPEFLTYFNYEAQQDKSGLPNDRFSAERPEGSISTLTIQRTEQRDSAMYRCASSLAQFNEQFFGPGTRLTVL.

The chain employs TRBV19 and TRBJ2-1; D perhaps matches TRBD2 (5 bases). Germline V gene data show CDR1 as LNHDA and CDR2 as SQIVND (reference sequence). The CDR3 covers 8 residues. DNA for the CDR3: TGTTCGGGAAATGAGCAGTTCTTC. This encodes CSGNEQFF.

Only one count was recorded for this clone. The chain combines TRBV10-1 with TRBJ2-7, with D possibly being TRBD1 (5 bases). Germline assignment: CDR1 WNHNN and CDR2 SYGVQD (reference sequence). The CDR3 totals 12 residues. V was clipped by 4 bases and J by 6 bases, with 10 bases between them. CDR3 loop: CASSVDSSEQYF. The CDR3, as DNA: TGCGCCAGCAGTGTCGACAGCTCCGAGCAGTACTTC.

The rearrangement uses TRBV5-5 and TRBJ1-1; no reliable D call. The ends were cut back, 7 bases at V and 1 base at J, with 8 bases in the middle. This CDR3 contains 12 residues. The germline V gene has CDR1 SGHKS and CDR2 YYEKEE (reference sequence). The DNA for the CDR3 is TGTGCCAGCCAATACGGGAACACTGAAGCTTTCTTT. As protein: CASQYGNTEAFF.

V and J are TRBV2 and TRBJ1-1, with D unresolved. V lost 3 bases, J lost 6 bases, and 17 bases lay in between. Germline CDR1 reads SNHLY; CDR2 reads FYNNEI. There are 15 residues in the CDR3. The CDR3 sequence: CASSDPGRARAEAFF. In DNA, the CDR3 is TGTGCCAGCAGTGACCCTGGTAGGGCAAGGGCTGAAGCTTTCTTT.

The chain joins TRBV7-9 to TRBJ1-1; TRBD1 agrees at 10 bases. CDR1 SEHNR and CDR2 FQNEAQ come from the germline V gene (reference sequence). Losses at the gene ends were 2 bases for V and 1 base for J; bases not matched to a gene: 7. The CDR3 runs 17 residues. The CDR3 nucleotides read TGTGCCAGCAGCTTAAGACAGGGGGCGCGAGGGAACACTGAAGCTTTCTTT. As protein: CASSLRQGARGNTEAFF. Variable domain in full (rest from reference TRBV7-9 and TRBJ1-1): DTGVSQNPRHKITKRGQNVTFRCDPISEHNRLYWYRQTLGQGPEFLTYFQNEAQLEKSRLLSDRFSAERPKGSFSTLEIQRTEQGDSAMYLCASSLRQGARGNTEAFFGQGTRLTVV.

This chain uses TRBV7-6 with TRBJ2-1; TRBD2 agrees at 11 bases. V dropped 3 bases and J dropped 8; count of bases not matched to a gene: 21. The CDR3 consists of 20 residues. Germline V lookup: CDR1 SGHVS, CDR2 FNYEAQ. The CDR3 sequence: CASSFGNLYRLAGRWDEQFF. The CDR3 DNA follows: TGTGCCAGCAGCTTTGGGAATCTCTACAGACTAGCGGGAAGGTGGGATGAGCAGTTCTTC.

The chain combines TRBV9 with TRBJ1-3; 9 bases align to TRBD1. Germline trimming cut 3 bases from V and 2 bases from J; bases unmatched to any gene: 3. Germline CDR1 SGDLS, CDR2 YYNGEE. The CDR3 spans 15 residues. The CDR3 nucleotides are TGTGCCAGCAGCGCACAGGGGGCGGCTGGAAACACCATATATTTT. It translates to CASSAQGAAGNTIYF.

The J gene is TRBJ1-4, the V gene TRBV7-9; D unresolved. The CDR3 covers 15 residues. The V and J ends lost 4 bases and 7 bases respectively, with 16 bases between them. Germline V gives CDR1 SEHNR, CDR2 FQNEAQ (reference sequence). CDR3 loop: CASSSEGGITEKLFF. The DNA for the CDR3 is TGTGCCAGCAGCTCGGAGGGAGGTATAACTGAAAAACTGTTTTTT.

On this clone itself: Other DNA sequences in the same sample also yield this CDR3. The V and J genes are TRBV5-1 and TRBJ2-1; tentative D call: TRBD2 (6 bases). The CDR3 contains 12 residues. Trimming cost V 4 bases and J 9 bases, with 11 bases left between them. The germline V gene has CDR1 SGHRS and CDR2 YFSETQ. The chain's CDR3 is CASSLGGVEQFF. The DNA of the CDR3 is TGCGCCAGCAGCCTCGGCGGGGTTGAGCAGTTCTTC.

The V call is TRBV6-1, the J call TRBJ2-7; 7 bases map to TRBD1. The junction had 10 bases not matched to a gene; V was cut back by 6 bases and J by 2 bases. Germline lookup yields CDR1 MNHNS and CDR2 SASEGT. This CDR3 has 15 amino acids. CDR3 protein: CASRIPGQYPYEQYF. CDR3 coding DNA: TGTGCCAGCAGGATACCGGGACAGTACCCCTACGAGCAGTACTTC.

This clone appeared a single time. V and J are TRBV5-5 and TRBJ2-1, with TRBD2 matching over 11 bases. With 5 bases clipped from V and 8 bases from J, the junction kept 9 bases outside the gene matches. Germline V gene lookup returns CDR1 SGHKS and CDR2 YYEKEE (reference sequence). CDR3 length: 15 amino acids. CDR3 residues: CASRSLAGVYDEQFF. CDR3 DNA: TGTGCCAGCAGGTCACTAGCGGGAGTGTATGATGAGCAGTTCTTC. Full variable domain (remainder filled in from reference TRBV5-5 and TRBJ2-1): DAGVTQSPTHLIKTRGQQVTLRCSPISGHKSVSWYQQVLGQGPQFIFQYYEKEERGRGNFPDRFSARQFPNYSSELNVNALLLGDSALYLCASRSLAGVYDEQFFGPGTRLTVL.

The rearrangement uses TRBV5-6 and TRBJ2-1, with D hard to call. CDR1 is SGHDT and CDR2 is YYEEEE in the germline V gene. Trimming removed 5 bases at V and 8 bases at J, with 11 bases between. This CDR3 contains 12 residues. The CDR3 loop is CASRSEGHEQFF. The CDR3 DNA sequence: TGTGCCAGCAGGTCTGAAGGGCATGAGCAGTTCTTC.

The chain joins TRBV2 to TRBJ2-1; 13 bases match TRBD2. From germline, CDR1 is SNHLY and CDR2 FYNNEI. V dropped 8 bases and J dropped 6; count of bases not matched to a gene: 7. The CDR3 is 15 residues long. CDR3 loop: CASERTSGRGNEQFF. In DNA form, the CDR3 reads TGTGCCAGCGAAAGAACTAGCGGGAGGGGCAATGAGCAGTTCTTC.

Note on this clone: At the DNA level, this CDR3 is encoded by other sequences in the same sample as well. V gene TRBV18 combines with J gene TRBJ2-3; D not certain. The germline V gene encodes CDR1 KGHSH and CDR2 LQKENI. This CDR3 has 11 amino acids. Trimming stripped 3 bases from V and 3 bases from J, with 1 base between. CDR3 amino acids: CASSPTDTQYF. The CDR3 region has the DNA TGTGCCAGCTCACCTACAGATACGCAGTATTTT.